The entry below gives a single TCR beta chain sequence along with its context. The data originate from a study of shared T cell receptors in the human thymus. CDR3 length equals 15 residues. Only in-frame clones appear in the TCRdb table, and some are missing; sequencing was by immunoSEQ multiplex PCR. This sample yields about 660,000 clones, of which around 89% are seen a single time; around 0.01% belongs to the top ten. The sample also formed part of further work on human thymus T cells. This second report adds: Donors were healthy Finnish infants having corrective surgery for congenital heart defects. Thymus pieces cut out during corrective heart surgery were the tissue that was used. Among thymic and blood repertoires, usage of V and J genes appeared biased. Related research found strongly overlapping thymic repertoires in unrelated individuals.

This sequence was found in a boy younger than two with a congenital heart defect. Sequencing used thymocytes. The chain is built from TRBV21-1 and TRBJ2-7; the D call TRBD2 from the table was never checked on the DNA. TRBV21-1 is a pseudogene. CDR3 sequence reads: CASSPVRLAGYEQYF. In DNA, the CDR3 is TGTGCCAGCAGCCCGGTAAGACTAGCGGGGTACGAGCAGTACTTC.